The entry below describes one TCR beta chain. Its matching antigen is unknown. Germline CDR1 is MRHNA and CDR2 is SNTAGT. The V segment lost 4 bases and the J segment 2 bases; nucleotides outside the gene matches: 6. The CDR3 spans 15 residues. These data originate in a study of cytomegalovirus exposure and HLA in healthy donors. Notes on the study in general: The investigators catalogued some 150 TCR beta chains as cytomegalovirus-associated. CMV serostatus stood as the only immune exposure information on hand.

PCR involved 60 Vbeta and 13 Jbeta primers. TCRdb keeps only in-frame clones here, not all; method: immunoSEQ multiplex PCR. The sample has approximately 120,000 clones; roughly 75% are singletons. Sample: PBMCs. The chain is built from TRBV6-4 and TRBJ2-7, with TRBD2 matching 9 bases. The origin of this receptor is a female donor in good health and CMV-seronegative. CDR3: CASSVTSGRTYEQYF. Here the CDR3 DNA reads TGTGCCAGCAGTGTAACTAGCGGGCGAACCTACGAGCAGTACTTC.